These 16 T cell receptor beta chains came from one sample sequenced in a study of CD8+ T cells in alopecia areata. Once RNA had been extracted, it was reverse transcribed into cDNA to act as the sequencing template. TCRdb's table, derived via immunoSEQ multiplex PCR, lists solely in-frame clones and lacks some. The sample lists around 130,000 clones, roughly 58% occurring once. The sample in question was CD4+ T cells sorted from blood, obtained at week 0. The source of these receptors is a human donor with alopecia areata.

This clone was seen only a few times. The V call is TRBV6-6, the J call TRBJ2-7, with D perhaps TRBD2 (6 bases). Germline V lookup: CDR1 MNHNY, CDR2 SVGAGI (reference sequence). Trimming removed 6 bases at V and 1 base at J, with 7 bases between. The CDR3 contains 12 residues. The CDR3 loop is CASSRESYEQYF. CDR3 nucleotide sequence: TGTGCCAGCAGCCGGGAGTCCTACGAGCAGTACTTC.

This rearrangement joins TRBV29-1 to TRBJ2-1; TRBD2 matches at 15 bases. Germline CDR1 reads SQVTM; CDR2 reads ANQGSEA. With 5 bases clipped from V and 8 bases from J, the junction kept 4 bases outside the gene matches. This CDR3 region has 14 residues. In DNA form, the CDR3 reads TGCAGCGTTTCCCGGACTAGCGGGAGGGATGAGCAGTTCTTC. Protein product: CSVSRTSGRDEQFF.

The CDR3 sequence is CASSLAAGADEQYF. The CDR3 DNA is TGTGCCAGCAGCTTAGCGGCAGGGGCGGACGAGCAGTACTTC. This chain uses TRBV7-8 with TRBJ2-7; a weak D match, TRBD1 (6 bases). CDR3 length equals 14 residues. V gave up 0 bases and J gave up 5 bases, with 11 bases separating them. Germline V gene data show CDR1 as SGHVS and CDR2 as FQNEAQ.

This clone was detected a few times. The chain employs TRBV2 and TRBJ1-5; 7 positions agree with TRBD1. This CDR3 is 17 amino acids long. Germline V CDR1 and CDR2: SNHLY, FYNNEI. The J segment lost 7 bases and the V segment lost 0 bases, leaving 12 bases of the junction unmatched. The CDR3 reads CASSEALWDSARQPQHF. The CDR3 nucleotides read TGTGCCAGCAGTGAAGCGCTTTGGGACAGCGCCAGACAGCCCCAGCATTTT.

The V gene is TRBV29-1, the J gene TRBJ2-3; no reliable D call. V lost 0 bases, J lost 7 bases, and 14 bases lay in between. Germline V gene sequence: CDR1 SQVTM, CDR2 ANQGSEA. This CDR3 comprises 14 residues. CDR3 coding DNA: TGCAGCGTTGAAGATTCAGACCGGAGATATACGCAGTATTTT. Residues: CSVEDSDRRYTQYF.

J is TRBJ2-5 and V is TRBV5-4, with D uncertain. The DNA end lines up better with TRBJ2-7; the J call may be wrong. The V gene's germline CDR1 is SGHNT and CDR2 YYREEE (reference sequence). CDR3 length: 12 amino acids. The CDR3 sequence: CASSVGNYEQYF. The CDR3 DNA reads as TGTGCCAGCAGCGTTGGCAACTACGAGCAGTACTTC.

J is TRBJ2-3 and V is TRBV7-6, with 11 bases that match TRBD1. Trimming took 4 bases from V and 3 from J; bases not matched to a gene: 6. Germline values: CDR1 SGHVS, CDR2 FNYEAQ. CDR3 length equals 16 residues. The CDR3 bases are TGTGCCAGCAGCTGGGGGACAGGGGGTCAAACAGATACGCAGTATTTT. This encodes CASSWGTGGQTDTQYF.

This clone was observed a few times. Germline is not matched at one junction end, which may reflect a read error. The chain joins TRBV4-3 to TRBJ2-7; D is perhaps TRBD2 (6 bases). CDR3 size: 14 residues. Germline CDR1 and CDR2: LGHNA and YSLEER. The CDR3 sequence is CASSQDLASDGSVF. The CDR3 DNA follows: TGCGCCAGCAGCCAAGATCTGGCTAGCGACGGATCCGTCTTC.

This clone was observed a few times. The chain couples TRBV29-1 to TRBJ2-2, with D possibly being TRBD1 (6 bases). In germline, CDR1 is SQVTM, CDR2 ANQGSEA. This CDR3 has 17 residues. The germline V and J ends were trimmed by 3 bases and 6 bases, with 23 bases remaining between them. This CDR3 reads CSVEMDRPRAASGELFF. Here the CDR3 DNA reads TGCAGCGTTGAGATGGACAGACCCAGAGCGGCCTCCGGGGAGCTGTTTTTT.

The chain carries TRBV10-3 and TRBJ1-2; D might be TRBD1 (5 bases). This CDR3 has 14 residues. The V end lost 7 bases, the J end lost 6 bases, and 18 bases lay between the germline ends. From germline, CDR1 is ENHRY and CDR2 SYGVKD. The CDR3, as DNA: TGTGCCATCACTGGAACGGATCAGGGTCATGGCTACACCTTC. It specifies CAITGTDQGHGYTF.

The V gene is TRBV29-1, the J gene TRBJ2-7; TRBD2 matches 9 bases. Germline CDR1 is SQVTM and CDR2 is ANQGSEA. The V segment lost 2 bases and the J segment 1 base; nucleotides outside the gene matches: 9. The CDR3 loop spans 16 amino acids. In DNA, the CDR3 is TGCAGCGTTGAATTTCCGGGACTAGCAGGGTCCTACGAGCAGTACTTC. It translates to CSVEFPGLAGSYEQYF.

This clone was recorded a few times. V usage is TRBV7-2 and J usage is TRBJ1-6; 7 bases map to TRBD1. V was pared by 5 bases and J by 17 bases, with 6 bases of the junction left unmatched. Germline V gene lookup returns CDR1 SGHTA and CDR2 FQGNSA. The CDR3 extends over 11 amino acids. This chain's CDR3 is CASSEQQGFHF. The CDR3 DNA reads as TGTGCCAGCAGCGAACAACAGGGGTTCCACTTT.

The chain combines TRBV18 with TRBJ2-7; the match to TRBD2 covers 11 bases. The V gene end was trimmed by 4 bases and the J gene end by 5 bases; junction bases not matched to a gene: 7. Germline V gene sequence: CDR1 KGHSH, CDR2 LQKENI. The CDR3 has 15 residues. The CDR3 DNA is TGTGCCAGCTCACTAGTAGCGGGAGGGCCCGACGAGCAGTACTTC. This sequence encodes CASSLVAGGPDEQYF. The full variable domain, in which reference TRBV18 and TRBJ2-7 provide the parts outside the CDR3, is NAGVMQNPRHLVRRRGQEARLRCSPMKGHSHVYWYRQLPEEGLKFMVYLQKENIIDESGMPKERFSAEFPKEGPSILRIQQVVRGDSAAYFCASSLVAGGPDEQYFGPGTRLTVT.

This rearrangement joins TRBV7-3 to TRBJ2-3; weak D call: TRBD2 (6 bases). The CDR3 consists of 15 residues. With 5 bases removed from V and 0 bases from J, the gap between germline ends came to 12 bases. The germline CDR1 and CDR2 sequences are SGHTA and FQGTGA. The CDR3 bases are TGTGCCAGCAGCCTTAGCGGAACTAGCACAGATACGCAGTATTTT. Translated: CASSLSGTSTDTQYF.

The chain has TRBV9 and TRBJ1-2; a weak D match, TRBD1 (5 bases). The germline V and J ends were trimmed by 0 bases and 4 bases, with 10 bases remaining between them. Per the germline V gene, CDR1 is SGDLS and CDR2 is YYNGEE. The CDR3 runs 14 residues. CDR3 in DNA: TGTGCCAGCAGCGTAGAAGGGGTCGGCTATGGCTACACCTTC. Translated, it gives CASSVEGVGYGYTF.

The rearrangement uses TRBV5-1 and TRBJ1-2; D is undetermined. Germline CDR1 is SGHRS and CDR2 is YFSETQ. The CDR3 sequence is 15 residues long. V lost 8 bases to trimming and J lost 0 bases, with 17 bases between them. The chain's CDR3 is CASRQEALSNYGYTF. The CDR3 DNA is TGCGCCAGTAGACAAGAAGCTCTATCTAACTATGGCTACACCTTC.